The entry below gives a single T cell receptor beta chain sequence along with its context. Its antigen is currently not known. Per-base quality was not reported, and no clone a single base away is much larger than it. CDR1 and CDR2 (SEHNR, FQNEAQ) derive from the germline V gene (reference sequence). At the junction V is shortened by 1 base and J by 1 base; bases outside the gene matches: 4. From the cysteine through the phenylalanine, the CDR3 covers 16 amino acids. Kept here is only the CDR3 DNA, which spans 48 bases and is read in frame from base 1. These data come from a study of blood T cell repertoires in COVID-19 (dated by TCRdb to about 2020). In the study overall: Collaborator samples came from the United States, Italy and Spain and covered acute and convalescent phases of COVID-19. Where HLA class I and class II types were available, the types were taken from metadata supplied by the sample provider, not from assay-based typing. Nearly every sample came with metadata listing a de-identified subject ID, COVID-19 status, age in years and sex. The prospective study material was composed of cDNA or gDNA derived from T cells, B-cell-depleted T cells, or PBMCs. The repertoires were released in a freely available public database meant as a resource for research on the immune response to SARS-CoV-2. Subjects who had been exposed to COVID-19, were actively infected with it, or had recovered from it provided the deeply sampled blood TCRbeta repertoires that made up the dataset. The samples were drawn from the first 160 participants of the ongoing ImmuneRACE study and from 1,200 or so subjects provided by 6 global collaborators. What the work shows at the level of the full study, not this receptor alone: The amount of clinical and demographic metadata varied by source and participant and was provided uncurated.

One collaborating source in Seattle enrolled patients while the patients were actively infected and followed the patients over time throughout the course of disease. The collaborating institutions used their own protocols to collect whole blood in K2EDTA tubes. For TCRbeta analysis, collaborators shipped samples in one of three forms: frozen whole blood, isolated PBMCs, or DNA extracted from either of those sample types. TCRbeta CDR3 regions were amplified from genomic DNA by means of the immunoSEQ Assay, a bias-controlled multiplex PCR. The original pipeline was this. The number of nucleated cells in each sample was estimated by amplification of reference gene primers within the assay. To quantify the absolute abundance of each unique TCRbeta CDR3 rearrangement, sequence reads were collapsed and filtered. For each sample, productive Simpson clonality was calculated as the square root of Simpson's diversity index across productive rearrangements. TCRdb took this table from immuneACCESS and kept in-frame rearrangements with V and J called. Such tables lack part of the clones; where checked against another copy, unresolved V genes explain under half of the gap, and the rest is unexplained. For V, J and clone size, that table is used; D and trimming come from the DNA. A total of about 260,000 clones appear in this sample, 80% to 90% of them only once. 9.5% to 13% of the sample belongs to the ten largest clones.

Material: peripheral blood. The V gene is TRBV7-9 and the J gene is TRBJ1-1; 9 bases in between match TRBD1. The source of this sequence is a woman in her sixties or seventies with COVID-19, enrolled during active disease. The DNA sequence is given as TGTGCCAGCAGCTTAGATGGGACAGGGCCGAACACTGAAGCTTTCTTT. It translates as CASSLDGTGPNTEAFF. The full variable domain, with segments outside the CDR3 supplied by the reference TRBV7-9 and TRBJ1-1 proteins, appears as DTGVSQNPRHKITKRGQNVTFRCDPISEHNRLYWYRQTLGQGPEFLTYFQNEAQLEKSRLLSDRFSAERPKGSFSTLEIQRTEQGDSAMYLCASSLDGTGPNTEAFFGQGTRLTVV.